These T cell receptor beta chains were read from a single sample in a study of cytomegalovirus exposure and HLA in healthy donors. Libraries were prepared by immunoSEQ multiplex PCR; TCRdb keeps only in-frame clonotypes and omits some of them. The sample lists about 79,000 clones; 65% to 75% were seen once. Sequencing was done on a sample of PBMCs. All receptors derive from a man in his forties in good health and CMV-seropositive. The CDR3 runs from the conserved cysteine through the conserved F or W. Each record gives: V gene, D gene, J gene, clone size, CDR3 protein, CDR3 DNA. D genes are given only for firm matches. Expanded clones get a size class; other rows say once, few or many, or leave the size out.

>TRBV5-5|TRBD2|TRBJ2-2|NA
CASSSGLASGELFF
TGTGCCAGCAGCTCGGGACTAGCGTCCGGGGAGCTGTTTTTT
>TRBV6-1|NA|TRBJ2-7|NA
CASSVHGSYEQYF
TGTGCCAGCAGTGTACATGGCTCCTACGAGCAGTACTTC
>TRBV6-6|NA|TRBJ2-1|NA
CASSRQGGSYNEQFF
TGTGCCAGCAGCCGACAGGGAGGCTCCTACAATGAGCAGTTCTTC
>TRBV19|NA|TRBJ1-1|NA
CASSIDSRARAGMNTEAFF
TGTGCCAGTAGTATAGATTCGAGGGCTAGAGCTGGGATGAACACTGAAGCTTTCTTT
>TRBV18|NA|TRBJ2-5|NA
CASSPFGGETQYF
TGTGCCAGCTCACCATTCGGCGGAGAGACCCAGTACTTC
>TRBV28|TRBD1|TRBJ1-2|NA
CASSLSETGASGYTF
TGTGCCAGCAGTTTATCGGAGACAGGGGCATCGGGCTACACCTTC
>TRBV28|TRBD2|TRBJ2-2|NA
CASSFPGSPTSGRYNGELFF
TGTGCCAGCAGTTTCCCCGGCTCCCCGACTAGCGGGAGATATAACGGGGAGCTGTTTTTT
>TRBV9|NA|TRBJ2-2|NA
CASSVEILATGELFF
TGTGCCAGCAGCGTAGAGATCCTAGCAACCGGGGAGCTGTTTTTT
>TRBV5-8|TRBD1|TRBJ1-1|NA
CASSFRDRTPEAFF
TGTGCCAGCAGCTTCCGGGACAGAACCCCTGAAGCTTTCTTT
>TRBV9|NA|TRBJ1-1|NA
CASSAEGRDTLGF
TGTGCCAGCAGCGCCGAAGGGAGGGACACCCTGGGCTTT
>TRBV15|NA|TRBJ2-7|NA
CATSTPGGQFYEQYF
TGTGCCACCAGCACCCCCGGGGGACAGTTCTACGAGCAGTACTTC
>TRBV4-3|TRBD2|TRBJ2-3|NA
CASSPRTGGPTDTQYF
TGCGCCAGCAGCCCCAGAACGGGGGGGCCAACAGATACGCAGTATTTT
>TRBV6-4|NA|TRBJ2-2|few
CASSDSAGNTGELFF
TGTGCCAGCAGTGACTCGGCGGGGAACACCGGGGAGCTGTTTTTT
>TRBV28|NA|TRBJ1-2|NA
CASTLGAPLEPIF
TGTGCCAGCACCTTGGGAGCGCCGCTAGAACCGATCTTC
>TRBV7-9|NA|TRBJ2-7|once
CASSLAATDGEQYF
TGTGCCAGCAGCTTAGCGGCGACAGACGGGGAGCAGTACTTC
>TRBV6-1|TRBD1|TRBJ1-2|NA
CASNPGQEYYGYTF
TGTGCCAGCAACCCGGGACAGGAATACTATGGCTACACCTTC
>TRBV5-1|TRBD2|TRBJ2-2|NA
CASSTGPGGLNSGELFF
TGCGCCAGCTCAACCGGTCCGGGGGGATTGAACTCCGGGGAGCTGTTTTTT
>TRBV5-4|TRBD2|TRBJ2-3|few
CAMGGSSTDTQYF
TGTGCCATGGGGGGGAGCAGCACAGATACGCAGTATTTT
>TRBV2|NA|TRBJ1-1|few
CASKGFRGSTDTEAFF
TGTGCCAGCAAAGGTTTTAGGGGGTCGACGGACACTGAAGCTTTCTTT
>TRBV18|NA|TRBJ1-1|NA
CASRLEGNTEAFF
TGTGCCAGCCGACTCGAGGGGAACACTGAAGCTTTCTTT
>TRBV7-3|NA|TRBJ2-3|NA
CASSLRADASTDTQYF
TGTGCCAGCAGCTTAAGGGCCGACGCTAGCACAGATACGCAGTATTTT
>TRBV7-2|TRBD1|TRBJ1-3|few
CASSPASGQIGTIYF
TGTGCCAGCAGCCCCGCATCGGGACAGATAGGCACCATATATTTT
>TRBV6-5|TRBD1|TRBJ1-1|NA
CASSYPRGLGTEAFF
TGTGCCAGCAGTTACCCTAGGGGGCTCGGGACTGAAGCTTTCTTT
>TRBV20-1|NA|TRBJ2-7|NA
CSAPARGEQYF
TGCAGTGCTCCAGCCCGGGGAGAGCAGTACTTC
>TRBV29-1|NA|TRBJ1-2|NA
CSVEGQGGSYGYTF
TGCAGCGTTGAGGGGCAGGGTGGAAGCTATGGCTACACCTTC
>TRBV6-1|NA|TRBJ2-1|NA
CASSEEVGQPNEQFF
TGTGCCAGCAGTGAAGAGGTGGGGCAACCCAATGAGCAGTTCTTC
>TRBV7-9|TRBD1|TRBJ2-7|NA
CASSSLGQIYEQYF
TGTGCCAGCAGCTCCCTGGGACAGATCTACGAGCAGTACTTC
>TRBV28|TRBD1|TRBJ1-5|once
CASSFRQGSQPQHF
TGTGCCAGCAGTTTCCGACAGGGGAGTCAGCCCCAGCATTTT
>TRBV28|TRBD2|TRBJ2-5|NA
CASFPGGGQETQYF
TGTGCCAGCTTCCCTGGGGGGGGTCAAGAGACCCAGTACTTC
>TRBV6-1|TRBD2|TRBJ2-3|few
CASSSPSGNTDTQYF
TGTGCCAGCTCCTCCCCTAGCGGGAACACAGATACGCAGTATTTT
>TRBV7-9|TRBD2|TRBJ2-3|few
CASSLASGRSTDTQYF
TGTGCCAGCAGCTTAGCTAGCGGGCGTAGCACAGATACGCAGTATTTT
>TRBV7-2|TRBD2|TRBJ2-3|NA
CASSLGTSGHTDTQYF
TGTGCCAGCAGCTTAGGGACTAGCGGTCACACAGATACGCAGTATTTT
>TRBV2|TRBD2|TRBJ2-5|NA
CASMREAWETQYF
TGTGCCAGCATGCGGGAGGCTTGGGAGACCCAGTACTTC
>TRBV5-6|TRBD1|TRBJ2-7|few
CASSSRTGVREQYF
TGTGCCAGCAGCTCCCGGACAGGGGTGAGGGAGCAGTACTTC
>TRBV29-1|NA|TRBJ1-3|few
CSVHDPRGNTIYF
TGCAGCGTTCACGACCCTCGGGGGAACACCATATATTTT
>TRBV30|NA|TRBJ2-1|NA
CAFQLDSYNEQFF
TGTGCCTTCCAACTCGATTCCTACAATGAGCAGTTCTTC
>TRBV9|TRBD1|TRBJ2-5|NA
CASSIGTGAQETQYF
TGTGCCAGCAGCATCGGGACAGGGGCTCAAGAGACCCAGTACTTC
>TRBV15|NA|TRBJ1-5|NA
CATSVGLIQPQHF
TGTGCCACCAGCGTGGGACTCATTCAGCCCCAGCATTTT
>TRBV30|NA|TRBJ1-2|NA
CAWRGPVLGYGYTF
TGTGCCTGGAGGGGGCCAGTGCTAGGCTATGGCTACACCTTC